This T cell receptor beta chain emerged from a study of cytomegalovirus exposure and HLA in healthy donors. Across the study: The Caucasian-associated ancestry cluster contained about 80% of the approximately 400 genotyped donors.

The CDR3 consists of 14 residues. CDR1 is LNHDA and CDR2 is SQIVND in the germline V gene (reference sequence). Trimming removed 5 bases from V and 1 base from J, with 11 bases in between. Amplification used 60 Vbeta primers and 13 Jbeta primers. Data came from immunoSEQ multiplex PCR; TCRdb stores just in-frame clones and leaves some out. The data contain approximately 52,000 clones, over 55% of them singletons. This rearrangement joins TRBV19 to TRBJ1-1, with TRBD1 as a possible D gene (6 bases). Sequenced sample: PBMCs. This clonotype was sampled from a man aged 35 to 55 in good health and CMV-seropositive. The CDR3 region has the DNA TGTGCCAGTAGTGCGACAGGCGGGAACACTGAAGCTTTCTTT. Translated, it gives CASSATGGNTEAFF.